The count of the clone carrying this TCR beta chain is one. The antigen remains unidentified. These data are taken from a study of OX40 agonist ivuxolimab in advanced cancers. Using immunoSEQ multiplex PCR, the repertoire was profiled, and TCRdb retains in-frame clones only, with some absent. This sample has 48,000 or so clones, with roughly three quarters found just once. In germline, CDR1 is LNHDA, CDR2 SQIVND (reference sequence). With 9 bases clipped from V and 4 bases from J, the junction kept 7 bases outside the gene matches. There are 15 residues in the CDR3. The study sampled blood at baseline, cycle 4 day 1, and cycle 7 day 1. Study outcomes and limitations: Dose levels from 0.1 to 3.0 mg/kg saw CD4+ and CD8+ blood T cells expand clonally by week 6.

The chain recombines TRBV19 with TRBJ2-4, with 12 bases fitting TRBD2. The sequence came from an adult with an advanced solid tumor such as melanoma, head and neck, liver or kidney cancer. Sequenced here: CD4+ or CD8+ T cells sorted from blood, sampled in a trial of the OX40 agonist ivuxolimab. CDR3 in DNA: TGTGCCAGCAAGACTAGCGGGAGTCGAAAAAACATTCAGTACTTC. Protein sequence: CASKTSGSRKNIQYF. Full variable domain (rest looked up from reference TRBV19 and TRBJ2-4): DGGITQSPKYLFRKEGQNVTLSCEQNLNHDAMYWYRQDPGQGLRLIYYSQIVNDFQKGDIAEGYSVSREKKESFPLTVTSAQKNPTAFYLCASKTSGSRKNIQYFGAGTRLSVL.